In its sample, the clone carrying this T cell receptor beta chain was seen a few times. The target antigen is unknown. Germline-derived CDR1 and CDR2 are ENHRY and SYGVKD. This CDR3 comprises 16 residues. The V and J ends lost 5 bases and 3 bases, in that order; junction bases with no gene match: 8. A J-beta primer mix and a sample-barcoded 5' primer were used in a second PCR of roughly 6 to 11 cycles. MiXCR, applied by TCRdb to the 5' RACE reads, yields one record per CDR3 protein. The sample has about 1.8 million distinct CDR3 sequences, 49% seen once. Ten milliliters of peripheral blood were drawn from each donor into EDTA-treated tubes. These data originate in a study of blood T cells in healthy people across ages. Study details: Template switching captured about one barcoded beta molecule per two T cells.

Study-level findings and limits: Long-lived donors carried more naive CD4+ cells and greater diversity than aged donors.

Sequenced: blood. The chain carries TRBV10-3 and TRBJ2-1; 9 bases match TRBD2. The TCR sequence derives from a woman aged 40 to 50 in good health. Written as DNA, the CDR3 is TGTGCCATCAGTTATCGACTAGCGGAGAGCTACAATGAGCAGTTCTTC. Its translation is CAISYRLAESYNEQFF.